These 12 T cell receptor beta chains were all obtained from the same sample, sequenced in a study of T cells in Graves' hyperthyroidism and ophthalmopathy. TCR beta CDR3 sequences were amplified from RNA transcripts. When the TCR CDR3 underwent first-round RT-PCR, the HTBI primer set was used. TCRdb re-called the multiplex PCR reads with MiXCR, one entry per CDR3 protein. Of a few hundred thousand distinct CDR3 sequences detected, approximately 15% appear once; the ten largest clones hold 5.5% to 7.5%. The sequenced sample was blood. The receptors were gathered from a young woman with Graves' hyperthyroidism that later progressed to Graves' ophthalmopathy.

The chain joins TRBV27 to TRBJ2-7; TRBD2 agrees at 11 bases. Germline V gene lookup returns CDR1 MNHEY and CDR2 SMNVEV (reference sequence). The CDR3 has 16 residues. Unmatched junction bases numbered 6, after V lost 5 bases and J lost 0 bases. The CDR3 region is CASSAPGLAASYEQYF. In DNA, the CDR3 is TGTGCCAGCAGTGCCCCGGGACTAGCGGCCTCCTACGAGCAGTACTTC.

There are many counts of this clonotype. This chain links TRBV7-9 with TRBJ1-1; D may be TRBD1 (6 bases). The CDR3 length is 15 residues. Between the trimmed V and J ends, which lost 5 bases and 0 bases, there was a span of 13 bases. CDR1 SEHNR and CDR2 FQNEAQ come from the germline V gene (reference sequence). CDR3 sequence: CASSPRDTLNTEAFF. In DNA, the CDR3 is TGTGCCAGCAGCCCGCGGGACACCCTGAACACTGAAGCTTTCTTT.

This clonotype has at least ten counts. V usage is TRBV20-1 and J usage is TRBJ1-2; possible D gene TRBD1, 5 bases. The CDR3 has 13 amino acids. From germline, CDR1 is DFQATT and CDR2 SNEGSKA (reference sequence). V lost 0 bases to trimming and J lost 8 bases, with 13 bases between them. The CDR3 DNA sequence: TGCAGTGCTAGAGATTCGAGACAGCTAGGCTACACCTTC. This translates into CSARDSRQLGYTF.

This clonotype showed up many times. V is TRBV5-4 and J is TRBJ2-5; 8 nucleotides line up with TRBD2. The CDR3 is made up of 15 amino acids. With V trimmed by 4 bases and J by 3 bases, 8 bases remained unmatched. CDR1 and CDR2 (germline): SGHNT, YYREEE (reference sequence). Here the CDR3 reads CASSLGPGGEETQYF. The CDR3 bases are TGTGCCAGCAGCCTTGGACCGGGAGGGGAAGAGACCCAGTACTTC.

The gene calls are TRBV19 and TRBJ1-5; 9 bases are a match to TRBD1. CDR3 length equals 18 residues. V dropped 2 bases and J dropped 6; count of bases not matched to a gene: 14. Germline CDR1 reads LNHDA; CDR2 reads SQIVND (reference sequence). In DNA form, the CDR3 reads TGTGCCAGTAGTATAAACCTCTCGACAGGGGGGGCAGGTCAGCCCCAGCATTTT. Its protein product is CASSINLSTGGAGQPQHF.

Comments on this clonotype: The junction shows a germline mismatch at one end, possibly a read error. This chain uses TRBV3-1 with TRBJ1-5, with D possibly TRBD1 on 5 matching bases. The CDR3 runs 14 residues. From germline, CDR1 is LGHDT and CDR2 YNNKEL (reference sequence). This CDR3 reads CASSLPGSNQLQHF. The CDR3 DNA follows: TGTGCCAGCAGCCTGCCAGGGAGCAATCAGCTCCAGCATTTT. Based on the CDR3 plus reference TRBV3-1 and TRBJ1-5, the full variable domain is DTAVSQTPKYLVTQMGNDKSIKCEQNLGHDTMYWYKQDSKKFLKIMFSYNNKELIINETVPNRFSPKSPDKAHLNLHINSLELGDSAVYFCASSLPGSNQLQHFGDGTRLSIL.

This clonotype was counted many times. The chain carries TRBV19 and TRBJ2-5; D unclear. Germline CDR1 and CDR2: LNHDA and SQIVND (reference sequence). The V end lost 7 bases, the J end lost 2 bases, and 17 bases lay between the germline ends. There are 15 residues in the CDR3. In DNA, the CDR3 is TGTGCCAGTATTCGGAAGTTGAGTGAACAAGAGACCCAGTACTTC. This sequence encodes CASIRKLSEQETQYF.

As regards this clonotype: An end of the junction does not agree with germline; a read error may underlie this. The V gene is TRBV3-1, the J gene TRBJ2-1; no firm D call. CDR3 length: 12 amino acids. Looked up from germline, CDR1 is LGHDT and CDR2 is YNNKEL (reference sequence). CDR3: CAISLRPKEQFF. CDR3 nucleotide sequence: TGTGCCATCAGCCTTCGACCTAAAGAGCAGTTCTTC.

This clonotype was recorded many times. This rearrangement joins TRBV12-3 or TRBV12-4 to TRBJ1-1; weak D call: TRBD1 (5 bases). This CDR3 is built from 14 residues. V lost 7 bases and J 1 base, leaving 13 bases between the germline ends. For the CDR3, the DNA is TGTGCCAGCATCCTCCCACAGGAGAACACTGAAGCTTTCTTT. This gives the protein CASILPQENTEAFF.

This clonotype was detected ten times or more. This chain joins TRBV20-1 and TRBJ1-1, with D hard to call. Trimming took 4 bases from V and 1 from J, leaving 10 bases between them. Per the germline V gene, CDR1 is DFQATT and CDR2 is SNEGSKA (reference sequence). CDR3 length equals 13 residues. The CDR3 DNA is TGCAGTGCTAAGGACGGGAAGAACACTGAAGCTTTCTTT. Amino acids: CSAKDGKNTEAFF.

Many counts were recorded for this clonotype. The chain employs TRBV4-1 and TRBJ2-3; D remains unclear. CDR3 length equals 16 residues. The germline gives CDR1 MGHRA, CDR2 YSYEKL. V lost 0 bases and J 1 base, leaving 11 bases between the germline ends. The DNA for the CDR3 is TGCGCCAGCAGCCAAGATCTAAGCTACGGCACAGATACGCAGTATTTT. Its translation: CASSQDLSYGTDTQYF.

The V gene is TRBV20-1, the J gene TRBJ1-5, with D hard to call. V lost 8 bases and J 0 bases, leaving 17 bases between the germline ends. Germline lookup yields CDR1 DFQATT and CDR2 SNEGSKA (reference sequence). The CDR3 covers 15 residues. CDR3 sequence: CSTHRYGDSNQPQHF. As DNA, the CDR3 is TGCAGTACACATCGATACGGAGATAGCAATCAGCCCCAGCATTTT.